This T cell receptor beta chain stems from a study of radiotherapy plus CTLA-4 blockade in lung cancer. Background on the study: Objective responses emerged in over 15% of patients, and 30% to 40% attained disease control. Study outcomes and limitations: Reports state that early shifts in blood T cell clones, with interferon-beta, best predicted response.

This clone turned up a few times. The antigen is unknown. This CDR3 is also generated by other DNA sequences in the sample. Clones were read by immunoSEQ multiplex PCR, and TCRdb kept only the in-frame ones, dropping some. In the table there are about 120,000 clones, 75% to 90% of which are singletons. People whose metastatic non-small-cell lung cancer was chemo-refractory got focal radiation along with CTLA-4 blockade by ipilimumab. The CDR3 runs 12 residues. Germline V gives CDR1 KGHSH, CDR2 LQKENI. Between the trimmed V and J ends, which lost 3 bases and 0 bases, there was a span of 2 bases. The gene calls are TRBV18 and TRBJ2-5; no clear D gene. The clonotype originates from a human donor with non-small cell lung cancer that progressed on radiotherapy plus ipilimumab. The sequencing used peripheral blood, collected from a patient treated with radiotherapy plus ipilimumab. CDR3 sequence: CASSPNQETQYF. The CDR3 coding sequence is TGTGCCAGCTCACCTAACCAAGAGACCCAGTACTTC.